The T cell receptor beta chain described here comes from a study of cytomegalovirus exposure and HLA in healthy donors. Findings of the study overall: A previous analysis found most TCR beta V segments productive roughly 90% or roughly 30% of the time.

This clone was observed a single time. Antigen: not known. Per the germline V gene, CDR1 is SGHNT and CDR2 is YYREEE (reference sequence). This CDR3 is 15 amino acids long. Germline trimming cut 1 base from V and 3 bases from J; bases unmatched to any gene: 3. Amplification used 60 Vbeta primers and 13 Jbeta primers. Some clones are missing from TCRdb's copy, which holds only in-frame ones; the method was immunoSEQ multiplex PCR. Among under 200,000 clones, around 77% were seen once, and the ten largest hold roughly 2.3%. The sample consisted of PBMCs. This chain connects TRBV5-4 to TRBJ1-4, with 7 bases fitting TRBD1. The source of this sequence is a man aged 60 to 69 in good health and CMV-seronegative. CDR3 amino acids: CASSLQGGANEKLFF. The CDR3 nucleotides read TGTGCCAGCAGCTTGCAGGGGGGTGCTAATGAAAAACTGTTTTTT. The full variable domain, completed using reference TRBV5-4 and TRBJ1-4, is ETGVTQSPTHLIKTRGQQVTLRCSSQSGHNTVSWYQQALGQGPQFIFQYYREEENGRGNFPPRFSGLQFPNYSSELNVNALELDDSALYLCASSLQGGANEKLFFGSGTQLSVL.